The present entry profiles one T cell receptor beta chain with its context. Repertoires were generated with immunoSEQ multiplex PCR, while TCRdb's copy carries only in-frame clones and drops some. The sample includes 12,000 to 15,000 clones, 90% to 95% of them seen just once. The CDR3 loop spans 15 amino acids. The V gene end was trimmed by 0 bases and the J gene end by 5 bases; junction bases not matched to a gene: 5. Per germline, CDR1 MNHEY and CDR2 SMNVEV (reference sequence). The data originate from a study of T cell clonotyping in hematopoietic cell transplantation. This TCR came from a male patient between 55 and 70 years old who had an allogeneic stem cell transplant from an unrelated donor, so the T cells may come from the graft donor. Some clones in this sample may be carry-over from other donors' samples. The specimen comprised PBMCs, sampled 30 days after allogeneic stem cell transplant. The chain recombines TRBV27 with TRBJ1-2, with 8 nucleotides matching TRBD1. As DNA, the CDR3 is TGTGCCAGCAGTTTATCGCGGACAGGGATTTATGGCTACACCTTC. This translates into CASSLSRTGIYGYTF.